The rows below give T cell receptor beta chains drawn from one sample of a study of cytomegalovirus exposure and HLA in healthy donors. Sequencing was performed with immunoSEQ multiplex PCR; in TCRdb, only in-frame clones are kept and a portion is missing. The sample lists about 140,000 clones, approximately 73% seen once, with under 11% in the top ten. The sequencing sample was made of PBMCs. Receptors were obtained from a man aged 30 to 45 in good health and CMV-seropositive. Each CDR3 is given with its conserved first and last residue. Fields, in order: clone size, J gene, V gene, D gene, CDR3 DNA, CDR3 protein. The D gene is left open where the match is weak. Size is omitted from some rows. Given values are once, few, many or a class for expanded clones.

.,TRBJ2-7,TRBV15,TRBD1,TGTGCCACCACCAGTAAAACAGGGGACCCCTACGAGCAGTACTTC,CATTSKTGDPYEQYF
.,TRBJ1-5,TRBV28,.,TGTGCCAGCAGAGAACGACCCCCGGACATATTACGGCCCCAGCATTTT,CASRERPPDILRPQHF
.,TRBJ2-2,TRBV7-8,.,TGTGCCAGCAGCCCCCAGGCCGGGACAATCAACACCGGGGAGCTGTTTTTT,CASSPQAGTINTGELFF
.,TRBJ2-5,TRBV5-8,TRBD1,TGTGCCAGCAGCTCAGGACAGGGGAAGCAAGAGACCCAGTACTTC,CASSSGQGKQETQYF
.,TRBJ2-1,TRBV19,.,TGTGCCAGTAGTATAAACAGGGCCAATGAGCAGTTCTTC,CASSINRANEQFF
.,TRBJ2-7,TRBV9,.,TGTGCCAGCAGCGTAGCAGCGGGTCGAGCCGAGCAGTACTTC,CASSVAAGRAEQYF
.,TRBJ2-7,TRBV29-1,TRBD1,TGCAGCGTTCTTTCGACAGGGACCTACGAGCAGTACTTC,CSVLSTGTYEQYF
.,TRBJ2-1,TRBV7-8,.,TGTGCCAGCAGCTTATTTAGGACTACCAATGAGCAGTTCTTC,CASSLFRTTNEQFF
.,TRBJ2-3,TRBV21-1,.,TGTGCCAGCAGCGAAAAACTACCGGGACAGGGTCAAATTGGTACGCAGTATTTT,CASSEKLPGQGQIGTQYF
.,TRBJ1-4,TRBV30,.,TGTGCCTGGAGTGTAGATGGGCAAGATAATGAAAAACTGTTTTTT,CAWSVDGQDNEKLFF
.,TRBJ2-6,TRBV15,.,TGTGCCACCAGCAGAGATCAGGGCTCTGGGGCCAACGTCCTGACTTTC,CATSRDQGSGANVLTF
.,TRBJ2-7,TRBV19,.,TGTGCCAGTAGTAGCGACACTTCCTACGAGCAGTACTTC,CASSSDTSYEQYF
.,TRBJ1-1,TRBV5-8,TRBD1,TGTGCCAGCAGCTTGGGTCAGGGGGACGCTTTCTTT,CASSLGQGDAFF
.,TRBJ1-5,TRBV28,.,TGTGCCAGCAGTCGGAGGCTGAGCAATCAGCCCCAGCATTTT,CASSRRLSNQPQHF
once,TRBJ2-1,TRBV2,TRBD2,TGTGCCAGCTGGCGGGAGGGCCCCAATGAGCAGTTCTTC,CASWREGPNEQFF
.,TRBJ1-1,TRBV7-9,TRBD1,TGTGCCAGCAGCTTGGGACAGGGAGGAATGGACACTGAAGCTTTCTTT,CASSLGQGGMDTEAFF
few,TRBJ1-1,TRBV7-3,TRBD1,TGTGCCAGCAGCCCTCGAGGGGGCGCGTTGAACACTGAAGCTTTCTTT,CASSPRGGALNTEAFF
few,TRBJ1-2,TRBV6-5,.,TGTGCCAGCAGTTGGAGGTGGACCTTC,CASSWRWTF
.,TRBJ1-4,TRBV6-5,.,TGTGCCAGCAGTTACTCGACTCTAGGATACGAAAAACTGTTTTTT,CASSYSTLGYEKLFF
few,TRBJ2-7,TRBV28,TRBD1,TGTGCCAGCATCGTGGGACAGGGAACCTACGAGCAGTACTTC,CASIVGQGTYEQYF
.,TRBJ1-1,TRBV27,TRBD1,TGTGCCAGCAGTCGTCCAGGGGGAACTGAAGCTTTCTTT,CASSRPGGTEAFF
.,TRBJ1-1,TRBV19,.,TGTGCCAGTAGTATGCTGGGCAACACTGAAGCTTTCTTT,CASSMLGNTEAFF
.,TRBJ2-7,TRBV5-1,TRBD1,TGCGCCAGCAGCTTGACGGGACAGGGGGCTGCCGAGCAGTACTTC,CASSLTGQGAAEQYF
.,TRBJ1-4,TRBV7-6,TRBD1,TGTGCCAGCAGCCTACCCGGGACAGGGAATGAAAAACTGTTTTTT,CASSLPGTGNEKLFF
few,TRBJ2-2,TRBV30,.,TGTGCCTGCTTTTACACCGGGGAGCTGTTTTTT,CACFYTGELFF
.,TRBJ1-5,TRBV27,.,TGTGCCAGCAGTTTATGGGGGCCGGGTCAGCCCCAGCATTTT,CASSLWGPGQPQHF
.,TRBJ1-3,TRBV5-1,.,TGCGCCAGCAGCTTCCCAGGGCCTGACGGCACCATATATTTT,CASSFPGPDGTIYF
.,TRBJ2-1,TRBV7-2,TRBD1,TGTGCCAGCAGTACCCGACAGGGTTCCTACAATGAGCAGTTCTTC,CASSTRQGSYNEQFF
.,TRBJ2-7,TRBV6-1,TRBD2,TGTGCCAGCAGTGAAAGGGGGCGGCTAGCGGGAGCAGGCTACGAGCAGTACTTC,CASSERGRLAGAGYEQYF
.,TRBJ2-7,TRBV28,TRBD1,TGTGCCAGCAGGTCCGGACAGGGGGACAAGCAGTACTTC,CASRSGQGDKQYF
.,TRBJ2-2,TRBV9,.,TGTGCCAGCGGACAGACGAACACCGGGGAGCTGTTTTTT,CASGQTNTGELFF
.,TRBJ2-7,TRBV25-1,.,TGTGCCAGCAGTGTCCCTTCGGGAACCCCCTACGAGCAGTACTTC,CASSVPSGTPYEQYF
.,TRBJ2-6,TRBV7-9,TRBD1,TGTGCCAGCAGCGCGGGACAGGGAACTGGGGCCAACGTCCTGACTTTC,CASSAGQGTGANVLTF
few,TRBJ2-7,TRBV5-1,.,TGCGCCAGCAGCTGGACTGCATTTACGGTTGAGCAGTACTTC,CASSWTAFTVEQYF
.,TRBJ2-7,TRBV7-9,.,TGTGCCAGCAGCTTGATAAGCACCCCCTACGAGCAGTACTTC,CASSLISTPYEQYF
.,TRBJ1-6,TRBV6-5,.,TGTGCCAGCAGGCGAGCGGATTCACCCCTCCACTTT,CASRRADSPLHF
.,TRBJ1-6,TRBV6-1,.,TGTGCCAGCAGTGAAGCGGGGAGCTCCTATAATTCACCCCTCCACTTT,CASSEAGSSYNSPLHF
.,TRBJ1-2,TRBV18,.,TGTGCCAGCTCACCACGAAACAGGAGCTACACCTTC,CASSPRNRSYTF
.,TRBJ1-2,TRBV28,.,TGTGCCAGCAGTTCCCCAGGGAACTATGGCTACACCTTC,CASSSPGNYGYTF
.,TRBJ2-1,TRBV7-7,TRBD2,TGTGCCAGCAGCAAAAGCGGGATTGACAATGAGCAGTTCTTC,CASSKSGIDNEQFF
few,TRBJ2-5,TRBV11-2,.,TGTGCCAGCAGCTTAGACCGCCTAAACGAGGGGACCCAGTACTTC,CASSLDRLNEGTQYF
.,TRBJ2-7,TRBV5-1,TRBD2,TGCGCCAGCAGCTTGGGATCTAGCGGTAACTACGAGCAGTACTTC,CASSLGSSGNYEQYF
.,TRBJ2-7,TRBV4-2,TRBD2,TGTGCCAGCAGCACCGGGACTAACTACTACGAGCAGTACTTC,CASSTGTNYYEQYF
.,TRBJ2-1,TRBV4-1,TRBD2,TGCGCCAGCAGTCCAACTAGCGGGAGTTCCTACAATGAGCAGTTCTTC,CASSPTSGSSYNEQFF
few,TRBJ1-1,TRBV7-3,TRBD1,TGTGCCAGCGTAACGGGACAGACAGAAGGCACGAACACTGAAGCTTTCTTT,CASVTGQTEGTNTEAFF
.,TRBJ2-2,TRBV5-5,.,TGTGCCAGCAGCCTCACCGGGAAGGGCGCAAACACCGGGGAGCTGTTTTTT,CASSLTGKGANTGELFF